Each of the 13 T cell receptor beta chains below was sequenced from the same sample in a study of blood T cells in healthy people across ages (dated by TCRdb to between 2015 and 2016). The library was prepared using 5' RACE. Sequencing used an Illumina HiSeq 2500. The second PCR ran for about 7 to 11 cycles and used a J-beta primer mix along with a sample-barcoded 5' primer. TCRdb redid the processing of the public reads, applying fastp at Q25 and MiXCR, and retained in-frame beta chains. Each CDR3 protein gets just one entry, which takes the most common genes and DNA from the rows behind it. For this sample the table gives 750,000 to 950,000 distinct CDR3 sequences, of which around a quarter were detected only once. The ten biggest clones cover under 3% of the sample. These data were likewise used in another study, on T cells of mothers and their children.

The sequencing sample was made of blood. Receptors originate from a boy younger than 18 in good health.

The chain links TRBV12-3 or TRBV12-4 to TRBJ1-4, with 7 bases identical to TRBD1. The CDR3 has 15 residues. J gave up 8 bases and V 1 base, and 7 bases lay outside the gene matches. As DNA, the CDR3 is TGTGCCAGCAGTTTAGGGGACAGCTTTGGGGAAAAACTGTTTTTT. Translating it yields CASSLGDSFGEKLFF.

This clonotype was seen only once. CDR3 DNA: TGCGCCAGCAGCCAAGGAACTAGCGGGGCCGCCTCCTACAATGAGCAGTTCTTC. Amino acids: CASSQGTSGAASYNEQFF. The chain uses TRBV4-1 and TRBJ2-1, with 10 bases matching TRBD2. From germline, CDR1 is MGHRA and CDR2 YSYEKL. The CDR3 consists of 18 residues. Germline trimming cut 1 base from V and 0 bases from J; bases unmatched to any gene: 6.

The chain combines TRBV7-2 with TRBJ2-1, with TRBD2 identical over 9 bases. V shed 2 bases, J shed 10 bases, and the junction held 9 bases outside the gene matches. This CDR3 is built from 15 residues. Germline CDR1 and CDR2: SGHTA and FQGNSA. This CDR3 reads CASSLSAGGPFEQFF. In nucleotides, the CDR3 is TGTGCCAGCAGCTTATCTGCGGGGGGGCCTTTCGAGCAGTTCTTC.

This clonotype was counted only a few times. The chain employs TRBV28 and TRBJ2-5, with D hard to call. This CDR3 has 13 residues. V was cut by 5 bases and J by 2 bases, with 9 bases left in between. Germline V gives CDR1 MDHEN, CDR2 SYDVKM. Here the CDR3 reads CASSHRIQETQYF. The CDR3 region has the DNA TGTGCCAGCAGTCATAGAATTCAAGAGACCCAGTACTTC.

This clonotype was counted a few times. The V call is TRBV4-2, the J call TRBJ1-5; 7 positions match TRBD1. With V trimmed by 4 bases and J by 7 bases, 10 bases remained unmatched. The germline V gene has CDR1 LGHNA and CDR2 YNFKEQ. The CDR3 runs to 15 residues. The chain's CDR3 is CASSPSEGAWQPQHF. For the CDR3, the DNA is TGTGCCAGCAGCCCCTCCGAGGGGGCCTGGCAGCCCCAGCATTTT.

This chain links TRBV7-9 with TRBJ2-7; TRBD2 matches at 8 bases. CDR3 length equals 16 residues. The junction had 15 bases not matched to a gene; V was cut back by 6 bases and J by 5 bases. Looked up from germline, CDR1 is SEHNR and CDR2 is FQNEAQ (reference sequence). Here the CDR3 reads CASRRSVAGLWDEQYF. CDR3 nucleotide sequence: TGTGCCAGCAGACGTTCTGTAGCGGGACTCTGGGACGAGCAGTACTTC. Together with reference TRBV7-9 and TRBJ2-7, the CDR3 gives the full variable domain: DTGVSQNPRHKITKRGQNVTFRCDPISEHNRLYWYRQTLGQGPEFLTYFQNEAQLEKSRLLSDRFSAERPKGSFSTLEIQRTEQGDSAMYLCASRRSVAGLWDEQYFGPGTRLTVT.

This clonotype was seen only once. The rearrangement uses TRBV4-1 and TRBJ2-5; the D gene is possibly TRBD2 (5 bases). CDR1 and CDR2 (germline): MGHRA, YSYEKL. V shed 1 base and J shed 3 bases, with 18 bases lying between them. This CDR3 is built from 17 residues. The CDR3 loop reads CASSQGHGQGSKETQYF. CDR3 bases: TGCGCCAGCAGCCAAGGACACGGGCAAGGGAGTAAAGAGACCCAGTACTTC.

The chain combines TRBV10-2 with TRBJ1-6; 9 bases map to TRBD1. Germline assignment: CDR1 WSHSY and CDR2 SAAADI. The V segment lost 6 bases and the J segment 4 bases; nucleotides outside the gene matches: 10. The CDR3 is made up of 17 amino acids. CDR3 in DNA: TGCGCCAGCAGAGATCCGGGACAGGGATTTTATAATTCACCCCTCCACTTT. It codes for CASRDPGQGFYNSPLHF.

The gene calls are TRBV28 and TRBJ2-4, with unresolved D. The CDR3 covers 14 residues. The germline V and J ends were trimmed by 5 bases and 3 bases, with 11 bases remaining between them. The germline V gene encodes CDR1 MDHEN and CDR2 SYDVKM. CDR3 bases: TGTGCCAGCAGTACCCTCGTGGACAAAAACATTCAGTACTTC. Protein product: CASSTLVDKNIQYF.

This clonotype occurred a few times. The chain couples TRBV9 to TRBJ2-7; D is possibly TRBD1 (5 bases). The CDR3 consists of 15 residues. Trimming left V 2 bases short and J 3 bases short, with 15 bases between. From germline, CDR1 is SGDLS and CDR2 YYNGEE. CDR3 bases: TGTGCCAGCAGCGTCCAGGACATTGTCCTCTACGAGCAGTACTTC. This codes for CASSVQDIVLYEQYF.

This clonotype was detected a few times. The V call is TRBV12-3 or TRBV12-4, the J call TRBJ2-4, with D hard to call. The CDR3 is 12 amino acids. The V end lost 3 bases, the J end lost 5 bases, and 5 bases lay between the germline ends. CDR3 protein: CASSFEENIQYF. The CDR3, as DNA: TGTGCCAGCAGTTTCGAGGAAAACATTCAGTACTTC.

This chain links TRBV20-1 with TRBJ2-1; 13 positions match TRBD2. V trimming: 4 bases; J trimming: 2 bases; junction bases outside the gene matches: 8. Germline lookup yields CDR1 DFQATT and CDR2 SNEGSKA (reference sequence). The CDR3 totals 17 residues. The CDR3 reads CSATGLAGDLAYNEQFF. Written as DNA, the CDR3 is TGCAGTGCTACCGGACTAGCGGGGGATCTAGCCTACAATGAGCAGTTCTTC.

The rearrangement joins TRBV27 to TRBJ2-1; TRBD2 might be the D (6 bases). Germline values: CDR1 MNHEY, CDR2 SMNVEV (reference sequence). The length of the CDR3 is 14 residues. V was cut by 4 bases and J by 8 bases, with 15 bases left in between. The CDR3 spells CASSSTGTPDEQFF. The CDR3 region has the DNA TGTGCCAGCAGTTCGACCGGGACTCCGGATGAGCAGTTCTTC.